The 9 T cell receptor beta chains presented below share a single source sample, sequenced in a study of T cell repertoires in cytomegalovirus infection. TCRdb reprocessed the reads with MiXCR, giving one entry per CDR3 protein. Among around 450,000 distinct CDR3 sequences, roughly 12% were seen once, and the ten largest hold 10% to 13%. Sequencing was carried out using PBMCs. All receptors come from a human donor in good health (CMV status not recorded). Some clones in this sample may be carry-over from other donors' samples.

This chain uses TRBV20-1 with TRBJ2-2; D unclear. The V and J ends lost 7 bases and 7 bases respectively, with 7 bases between them. The germline CDR1 and CDR2 sequences are DFQATT and SNEGSKA (reference sequence). There are 10 residues in the CDR3. The CDR3 DNA sequence: TGCAGTGTTTTTAGCGGGGAGCTGTTTTTT. Amino acid sequence: CSVFSGELFF.

This clonotype was found a few times. V is TRBV7-3 and J is TRBJ2-6; 9 nucleotides line up with TRBD1. V lost 5 bases and J lost 2; bases outside the gene matches: 7. This CDR3 has 17 amino acids. Looked up from germline, CDR1 is SGHTA and CDR2 is FQGTGA. In DNA form, the CDR3 reads TGTGCCAGCAGCGTGGGACAGGGAAAGCCTGGGGCCAACGTCCTGACTTTC. Translation gives CASSVGQGKPGANVLTF. The whole variable domain, remainder taken from reference TRBV7-3 and TRBJ2-6, is GAGVSQTPSNKVTEKGKYVELRCDPISGHTALYWYRQSLGQGPEFLIYFQGTGAADDSGLPNDRFFAVRPEGSVSTLKIQRTERGDSAVYLCASSVGQGKPGANVLTFGAGSRLTVL.

This clonotype appeared a few times. The gene calls are TRBV20-1 and TRBJ2-6; 10 positions agree with TRBD1. Losses at the gene ends were 8 bases for V and 2 bases for J; bases not matched to a gene: 3. CDR1 and CDR2 (germline): DFQATT, SNEGSKA (reference sequence). This CDR3 contains 14 residues. The CDR3 spells CSCGQGAGANVLTF. The CDR3 nucleotides are TGCAGTTGTGGACAGGGGGCTGGGGCCAACGTCCTGACTTTC.

This clonotype was seen ten or more times. CDR3 DNA: TGTGCCAGTACCACAGGGAGGCCAACTAATGAAAAACTGTTTTTT. Its protein product is CASTTGRPTNEKLFF. This sequence joins TRBV19 and TRBJ1-4; D is possibly TRBD1 (6 bases). V lost 7 bases and J 0 bases, leaving 12 bases between the germline ends. The germline gives CDR1 LNHDA, CDR2 SQIVND (reference sequence). There are 15 residues in the CDR3.

This clonotype appeared a single time. The V gene is TRBV20-1, the J gene TRBJ2-2; D gene unclear. CDR1 is DFQATT and CDR2 is SNEGSKA in the germline V gene (reference sequence). V was shortened by 6 bases and J by 4 bases, with 9 bases between the two germline ends. The CDR3 runs to 12 residues. The CDR3 DNA follows: TGCAGTGCCAAGGGCGGCACCGGGGAGCTGTTTTTT. This gives the protein CSAKGGTGELFF.

This clonotype was seen ten or more times. V and J are TRBV29-1 and TRBJ2-3; perhaps D is TRBD1 or TRBD2 (5 bases each). The CDR3 totals 13 residues. The germline CDR1 and CDR2 sequences are SQVTM and ANQGSEA. V lost 3 bases to trimming and J lost 3 bases, with 10 bases between them. CDR3 nucleotides: TGCAGCGTTGATTGGGGGAAAACAGATACGCAGTATTTT. Protein: CSVDWGKTDTQYF.

This clonotype has a handful of counts. This chain joins TRBV6-5 and TRBJ1-2; 9 nucleotides line up with TRBD1. The CDR3 is made up of 17 amino acids. The trim removed 0 bases at V and 4 bases at J, leaving 9 bases unmatched. Germline loops: CDR1 MNHEY, CDR2 SVGAGI. This CDR3 is CASSYSPLQGAGYGYTF. The CDR3 DNA sequence: TGTGCCAGCAGTTACTCCCCGCTACAGGGGGCGGGCTATGGCTACACCTTC.

This clonotype was seen more than once but under ten times. The chain has TRBV7-9 and TRBJ1-2; a weak D match, TRBD1 (5 bases). This CDR3 has 13 residues. V gave up 3 bases and J gave up 8 bases, with 13 bases separating them. Germline CDR1 SEHNR, CDR2 FQNEAQ (reference sequence). CDR3 sequence: CASSLLAREGYTF. The DNA for the CDR3 is TGTGCCAGCAGCTTGCTGGCCAGGGAGGGCTACACCTTC.

The V gene is TRBV20-1, the J gene TRBJ2-5, with 13 bases identical to TRBD2. V was pared by 7 bases and J by 5 bases, with 10 bases of the junction left unmatched. Germline V lookup: CDR1 DFQATT, CDR2 SNEGSKA (reference sequence). This CDR3 comprises 15 residues. CDR3 nucleotide sequence: TGCAGTGTGCAAGGGACTAGCGGGATGAGGGAGACCCAGTACTTC. It is translated as CSVQGTSGMRETQYF.